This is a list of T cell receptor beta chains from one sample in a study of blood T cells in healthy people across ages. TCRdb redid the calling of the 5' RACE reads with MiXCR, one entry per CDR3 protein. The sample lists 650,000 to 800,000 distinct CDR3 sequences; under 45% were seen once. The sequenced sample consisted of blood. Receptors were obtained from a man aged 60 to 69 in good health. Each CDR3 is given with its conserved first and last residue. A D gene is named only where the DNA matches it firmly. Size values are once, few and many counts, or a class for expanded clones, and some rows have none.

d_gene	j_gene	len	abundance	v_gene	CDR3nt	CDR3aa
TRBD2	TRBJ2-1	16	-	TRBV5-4	TGTGCCAGCAGCTTCCAACTAGCGGGGGGCCAGTATGAGCAGTTCTTC	CASSFQLAGGQYEQFF
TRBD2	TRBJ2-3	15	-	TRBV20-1	TGCAGTGCTAGTCGGGCGGGGGGATCCACAGATACGCAGTATTTT	CSASRAGGSTDTQYF
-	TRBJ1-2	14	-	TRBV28	TGTGCCAGCAGTTCTTTCCGGGGGAACTATGGCTACACCTTC	CASSSFRGNYGYTF
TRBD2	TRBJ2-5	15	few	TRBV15	TGTGCCACCAGCAGAGATCCTAGCGGGCAAGAGACCCAGTACTTC	CATSRDPSGQETQYF
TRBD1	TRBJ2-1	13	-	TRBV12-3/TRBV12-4	TGTGCCAGCAGTTCCGGGACAGGTTCTAGGCAGTTCTTC	CASSSGTGSRQFF
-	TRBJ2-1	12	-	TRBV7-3	TGTGCCAGCAGCTTAATTGTGTGTGAGCAGTTCTTC	CASSLIVCEQFF
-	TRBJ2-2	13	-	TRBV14	TGTGCCAGCAGCCCTATAGGAACCGGGGAGCTGTTTTTT	CASSPIGTGELFF
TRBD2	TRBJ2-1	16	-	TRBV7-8	TGTGCCAGCAGCCAGGGACTAGCGGGAATTTACAATGAGCAGTTCTTC	CASSQGLAGIYNEQFF
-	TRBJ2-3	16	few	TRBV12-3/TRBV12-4	TGTGCCAGCAGTCCCCAGGGGGGCGCCAGCACAGATACGCAGTATTTT	CASSPQGGASTDTQYF
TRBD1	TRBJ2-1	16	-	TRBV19	TGTGCCAGTAGTATTTTACCGGGACAGGGGAGCAATGAGCAGTTCTTC	CASSILPGQGSNEQFF
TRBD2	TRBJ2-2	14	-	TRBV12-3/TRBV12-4	TGTGCCATCATAGCGGGGGGGCCGGACGGGGAGCTGTTTTTT	CAIIAGGPDGELFF
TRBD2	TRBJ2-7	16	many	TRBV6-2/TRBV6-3	TGTGCCAGCAGTTACTCGAGGGTAGCGGGGGAGTACGAGCAGTACTTC	CASSYSRVAGEYEQYF
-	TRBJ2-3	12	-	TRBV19	TGTGCCAGTCAAAGCTCGGGAAGTACGCAGTATTTT	CASQSSGSTQYF
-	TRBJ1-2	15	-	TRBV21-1	TGTGCCAGCAGCAAGGGGGACAGGGATAACTATGGCTACACCTTC	CASSKGDRDNYGYTF
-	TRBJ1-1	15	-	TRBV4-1	TGCGCCAGCAGCCCGCCCGACAGAATGAACACTGAAGCTTTCTTT	CASSPPDRMNTEAFF
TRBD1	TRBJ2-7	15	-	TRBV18	TGTGCCAGCTCACCCGGGACAGAGAGCTCCTACGAGCAGTACTTC	CASSPGTESSYEQYF
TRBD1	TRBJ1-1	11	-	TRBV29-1	TGCAGCGTGACAGGGGACACTGAAGCTTTCTTT	CSVTGDTEAFF
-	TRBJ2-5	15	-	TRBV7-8	TGTGCCAGCAGCTTAGTAGGAGTTCAACTGGAGACCCAGTACTTC	CASSLVGVQLETQYF
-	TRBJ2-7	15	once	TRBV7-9	TGTGCCAGCAGCGGGGCGGACATCTCCTACAATGAGCAGTACTTC	CASSGADISYNEQYF
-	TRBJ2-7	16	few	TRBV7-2	TGTGCCAGCAGCTTACTAGGCGTGGGCACCACCTACGAGCAGTACTTC	CASSLLGVGTTYEQYF
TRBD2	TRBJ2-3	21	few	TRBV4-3	TGCGCCAGCAGCCCCAGACTGACTAGCGGGGCCCGGGGCGGTAGCACAGATACGCAGTATTTT	CASSPRLTSGARGGSTDTQYF
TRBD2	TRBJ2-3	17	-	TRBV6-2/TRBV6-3	TGTGCCAGCAGTTACTTCGGGACTAGCGGAAGCACAGATACGCAGTATTTT	CASSYFGTSGSTDTQYF
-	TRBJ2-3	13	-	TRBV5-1	TGCGCCAGCAGAATTAGCGTGACAGATACGCAGTATTTT	CASRISVTDTQYF
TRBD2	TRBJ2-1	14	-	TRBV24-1	TGTGCCACCGAAACTAGCGGGCGCACTAATGAGCAGTTCTTC	CATETSGRTNEQFF
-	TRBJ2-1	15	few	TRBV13	TGTGCCAGCAGCTTACGCGGGGGCATCAACAATGAGCAGTTCTTC	CASSLRGGINNEQFF
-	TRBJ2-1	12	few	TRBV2	TGTGCCAGCAGTGAAACGGACAATGAGCAGTTCTTC	CASSETDNEQFF
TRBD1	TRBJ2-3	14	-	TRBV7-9	TGTGCCAGCAGCCGGGACAGGGTCTTCGATACGCAGTATTTT	CASSRDRVFDTQYF
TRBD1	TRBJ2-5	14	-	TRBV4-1	TGCGCCAGCAGTGTACAGGGGGCCCAAGAGACCCAGTACTTC	CASSVQGAQETQYF
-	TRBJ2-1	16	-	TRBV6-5	TGTGCCAGCAGTTACGACCGGGACAAATCCTACAATGAGCAGTTCTTC	CASSYDRDKSYNEQFF
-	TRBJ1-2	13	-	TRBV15	TGTGCCACCAGCAGAGAAGGCGGCTATGGCCACACCTTC	CATSREGGYGHTF
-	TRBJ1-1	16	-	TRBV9	TGTGCCAGCAGCGTTGACAGCGAAACGATGAACACTGAAGCTTTCTTT	CASSVDSETMNTEAFF
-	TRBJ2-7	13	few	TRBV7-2	TGTGCCAGCAGCTTTTGGGGGGTCCACGAGCAGTACTTC	CASSFWGVHEQYF
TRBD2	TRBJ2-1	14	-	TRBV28	TGTGCCAGCAGAGAGCGGGGGAAATACAATGAGCAGTTCTTC	CASRERGKYNEQFF
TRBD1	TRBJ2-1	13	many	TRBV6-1	TGTGCCTCAAAACGGGACAGTTCTAATGAGCAGTTCTTC	CASKRDSSNEQFF
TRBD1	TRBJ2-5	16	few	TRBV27	TGTGCCAGCGGGCCCCCGGACAGGGTCGCTAAGGAGACCCAGTACTTC	CASGPPDRVAKETQYF
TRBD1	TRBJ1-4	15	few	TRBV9	TGTGCCAGCAGCGTTTCAGGGGGGCTCAATGAAAAACTGTTTTTT	CASSVSGGLNEKLFF
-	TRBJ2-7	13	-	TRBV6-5	TGTGCCAGCAGTGACCGGCCAACAGGAACCCAGTACTTC	CASSDRPTGTQYF
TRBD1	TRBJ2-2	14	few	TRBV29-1	TGCAGCGCCGTGGACAGGATCAGCACCGGGGAGCTGTTTTTT	CSAVDRISTGELFF
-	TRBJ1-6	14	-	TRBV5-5	TGTGCCAGCAGCTTGAGAGTGGCCAATTCACCCCTCCACTTT	CASSLRVANSPLHF
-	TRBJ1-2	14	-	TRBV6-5	TGTGCCAGCACAAATAGTGGGGCTTACGGAGGCTACACCTTC	CASTNSGAYGGYTF
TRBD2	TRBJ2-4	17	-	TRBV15	TGTGCCACCAGCAGAGGTACACTAGCGGCCTCCAAAAACATTCAGTACTTC	CATSRGTLAASKNIQYF
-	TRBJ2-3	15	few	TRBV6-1	TGTGCCAGCAGCCGAGAAGCCGTCAGCACAGATACGCAGTATTTT	CASSREAVSTDTQYF
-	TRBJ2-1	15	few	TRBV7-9	TGTGCCAGCAGCCCGCCGGGACTTCTCGGCGATGAGCAGTTCTTC	CASSPPGLLGDEQFF
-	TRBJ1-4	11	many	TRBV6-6	TGTGCCAGCGCGCTTAATGAAAAACTGTTTTTT	CASALNEKLFF
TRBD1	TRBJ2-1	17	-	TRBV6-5	TGTGCCGGCAGTTACTCGAAAGGGAAGACAGGGGGTAATGAGCAGTTCTTC	CAGSYSKGKTGGNEQFF
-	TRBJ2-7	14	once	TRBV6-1	TGTGCCAGCAGTGAAGTCGTGCTAGCCTACGAGCAGTACTTC	CASSEVVLAYEQYF
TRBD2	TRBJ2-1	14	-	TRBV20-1	TGCAGTGCTAACGAACCGGGACTAGGGCTCTGGGAGTTCTTC	CSANEPGLGLWEFF
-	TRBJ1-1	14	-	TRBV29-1	TGCAGCGTTGAAGATCAGGTTCAGGTCGCTGAAGCTTTCTTT	CSVEDQVQVAEAFF
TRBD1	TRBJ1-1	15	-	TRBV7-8	TGTGCCAGCAGCTTCGAGCTAGGCCGGGGACAGAAAGCTTTCTTT	CASSFELGRGQKAFF